This entry describes one T cell receptor beta chain. This sample is part of a study of blood T cell repertoires in COVID-19. Whole-study context: Samples representing acute and convalescent COVID-19 were sourced from the United States, Italy and Spain. The cDNA or gDNA used as material had been derived from T cells, B-cell-depleted T cells, or PBMCs.

Per the original methods: For nucleated cells, counts were estimated from reference gene primer amplification. Sequenced by immunoSEQ multiplex PCR; TCRdb stores in-frame clones only, minus some. V, J and clone size are taken as reported in that table, and D and trimming were inferred from the DNA itself. The table records about 34,000 clones, more than 70% of them present only once. Germline CDR1 is SGHAT and CDR2 is FQNNGV. V was clipped by 6 bases and J by 9 bases, with 15 bases between them. The CDR3 has 13 residues. This clonotype originated in an elderly man with active or convalescent COVID-19. Sequencing was done on a sample of peripheral blood. The V and J genes are TRBV11-2 and TRBJ2-1, with D possibly being TRBD1 (5 bases). The DNA for the CDR3 is TGTGCCAGCAGACCAGCCAGGGCCGGTGAGCAGTTCTTC. Amino acid sequence: CASRPARAGEQFF.